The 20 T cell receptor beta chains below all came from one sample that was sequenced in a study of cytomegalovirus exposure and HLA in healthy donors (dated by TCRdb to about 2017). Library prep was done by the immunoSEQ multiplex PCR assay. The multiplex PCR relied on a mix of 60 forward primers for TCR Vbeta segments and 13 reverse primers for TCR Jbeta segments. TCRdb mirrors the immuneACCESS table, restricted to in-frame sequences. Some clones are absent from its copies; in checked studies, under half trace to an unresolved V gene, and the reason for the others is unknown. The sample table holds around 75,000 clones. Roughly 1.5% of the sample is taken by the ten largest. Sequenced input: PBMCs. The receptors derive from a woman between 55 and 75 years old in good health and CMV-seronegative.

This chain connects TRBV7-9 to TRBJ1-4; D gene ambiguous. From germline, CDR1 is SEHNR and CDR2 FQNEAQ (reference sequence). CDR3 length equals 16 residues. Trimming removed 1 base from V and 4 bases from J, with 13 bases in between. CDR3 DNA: TGTGCCAGCAGCTTAGGTAGCGGGATTAATAATGAAAAACTGTTTTTT. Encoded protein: CASSLGSGINNEKLFF.

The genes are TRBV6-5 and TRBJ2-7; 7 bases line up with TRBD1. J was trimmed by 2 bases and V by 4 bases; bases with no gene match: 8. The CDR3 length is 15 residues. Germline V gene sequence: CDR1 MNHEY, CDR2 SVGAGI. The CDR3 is CASSLARQGPYEQYF. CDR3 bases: TGTGCCAGCAGTTTAGCTAGACAGGGTCCCTACGAGCAGTACTTC.

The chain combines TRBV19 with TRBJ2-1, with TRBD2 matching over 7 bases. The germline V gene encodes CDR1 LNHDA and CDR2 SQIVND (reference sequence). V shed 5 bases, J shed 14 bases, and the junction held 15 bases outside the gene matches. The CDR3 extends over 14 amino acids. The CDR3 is CASSAPGKSREEFF. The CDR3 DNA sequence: TGTGCCAGTAGTGCCCCAGGGAAGTCCCGGGAGGAGTTCTTC.

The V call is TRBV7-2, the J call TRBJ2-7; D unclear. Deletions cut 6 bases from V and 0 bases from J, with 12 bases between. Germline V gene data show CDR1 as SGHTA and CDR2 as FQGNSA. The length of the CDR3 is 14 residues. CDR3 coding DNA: TGTGCCAGCAGAGTGGGCTTGTCCTCCTACGAGCAGTACTTC. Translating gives CASRVGLSSYEQYF.

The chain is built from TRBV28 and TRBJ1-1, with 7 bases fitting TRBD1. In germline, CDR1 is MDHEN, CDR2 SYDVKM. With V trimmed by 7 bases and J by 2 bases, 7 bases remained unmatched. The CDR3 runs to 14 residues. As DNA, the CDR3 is TGTGCCAGCAAAAGGGGGCAGCAAAACACTGAAGCTTTCTTT. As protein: CASKRGQQNTEAFF.

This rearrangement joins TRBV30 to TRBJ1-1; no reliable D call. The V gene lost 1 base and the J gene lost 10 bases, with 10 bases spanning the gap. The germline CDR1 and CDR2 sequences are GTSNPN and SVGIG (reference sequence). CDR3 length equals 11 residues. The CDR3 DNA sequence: TGTGCCTGGAGTGGAAGCATTGGAGCTTTCTTT. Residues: CAWSGSIGAFF.

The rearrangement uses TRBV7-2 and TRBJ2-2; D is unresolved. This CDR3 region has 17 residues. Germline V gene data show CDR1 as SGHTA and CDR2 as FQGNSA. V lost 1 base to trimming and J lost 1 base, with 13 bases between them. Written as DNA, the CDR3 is TGTGCCAGCAGCTTAGTGGGCTCTCCATTGAACACCGGGGAGCTGTTTTTT. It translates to CASSLVGSPLNTGELFF.

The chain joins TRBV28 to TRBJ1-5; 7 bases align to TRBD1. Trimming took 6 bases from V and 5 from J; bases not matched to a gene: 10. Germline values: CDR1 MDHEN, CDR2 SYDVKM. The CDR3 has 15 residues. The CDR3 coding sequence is TGTGCCAGCAGGTCGACGGACAGGCATTATCAGCCCCAGCATTTT. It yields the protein CASRSTDRHYQPQHF.

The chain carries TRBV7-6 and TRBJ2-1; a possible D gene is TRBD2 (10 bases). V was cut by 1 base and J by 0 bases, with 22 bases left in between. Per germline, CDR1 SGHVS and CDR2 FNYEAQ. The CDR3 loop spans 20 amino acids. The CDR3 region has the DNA TGTGCCAGCAGCTTAGATCGGGACAGGGCTAGCGGGAGCTCCTACAATGAGCAGTTCTTC. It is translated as CASSLDRDRASGSSYNEQFF.

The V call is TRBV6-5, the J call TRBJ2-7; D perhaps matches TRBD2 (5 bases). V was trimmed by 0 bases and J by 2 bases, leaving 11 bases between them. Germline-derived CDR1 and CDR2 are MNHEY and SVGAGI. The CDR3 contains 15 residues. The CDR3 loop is CASSYSRAGAYEQYF. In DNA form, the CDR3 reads TGTGCCAGCAGTTACTCGAGGGCAGGCGCCTACGAGCAGTACTTC.

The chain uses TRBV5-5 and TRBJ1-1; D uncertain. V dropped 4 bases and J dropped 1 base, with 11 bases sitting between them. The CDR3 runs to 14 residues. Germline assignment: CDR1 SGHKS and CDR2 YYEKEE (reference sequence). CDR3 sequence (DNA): TGTGCCAGCAGCCATTGGGGAGGGAACACTGAAGCTTTCTTT. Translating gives CASSHWGGNTEAFF.

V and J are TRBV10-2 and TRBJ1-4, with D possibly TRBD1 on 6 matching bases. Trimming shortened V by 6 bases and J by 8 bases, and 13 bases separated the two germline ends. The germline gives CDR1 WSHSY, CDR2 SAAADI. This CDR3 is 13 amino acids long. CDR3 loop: CASRQGLAEKLFF. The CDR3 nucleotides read TGCGCCAGCAGACAGGGCCTCGCCGAAAAACTGTTTTTT.

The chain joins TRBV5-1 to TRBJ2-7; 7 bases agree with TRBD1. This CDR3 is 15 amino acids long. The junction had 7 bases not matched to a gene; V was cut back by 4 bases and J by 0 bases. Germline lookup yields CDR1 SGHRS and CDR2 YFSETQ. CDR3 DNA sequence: TGCGCCAGCAGCGTGACAGGGTTAAGCTCCTACGAGCAGTACTTC. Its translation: CASSVTGLSSYEQYF.

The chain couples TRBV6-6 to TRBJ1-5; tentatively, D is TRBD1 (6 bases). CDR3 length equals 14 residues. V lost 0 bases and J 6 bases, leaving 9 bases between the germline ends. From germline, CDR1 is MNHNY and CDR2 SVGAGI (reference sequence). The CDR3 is CASSYSDRSQPQHF. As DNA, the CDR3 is TGTGCCAGCAGTTACTCCGACAGGTCTCAGCCCCAGCATTTT.

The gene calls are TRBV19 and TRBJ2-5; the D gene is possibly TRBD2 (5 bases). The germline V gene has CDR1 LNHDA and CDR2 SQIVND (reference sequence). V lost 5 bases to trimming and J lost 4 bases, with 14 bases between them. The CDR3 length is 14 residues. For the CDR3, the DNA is TGTGCCAGTAGTCCCAGGACTGGAGCAGAGACCCAGTACTTC. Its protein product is CASSPRTGAETQYF.

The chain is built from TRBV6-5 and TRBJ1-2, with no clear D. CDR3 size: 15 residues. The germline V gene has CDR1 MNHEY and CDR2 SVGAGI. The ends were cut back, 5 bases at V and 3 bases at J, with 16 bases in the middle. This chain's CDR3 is CASSPTGASYYGYTF. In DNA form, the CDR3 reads TGTGCCAGCAGTCCGACTGGAGCCAGCTACTATGGCTACACCTTC.

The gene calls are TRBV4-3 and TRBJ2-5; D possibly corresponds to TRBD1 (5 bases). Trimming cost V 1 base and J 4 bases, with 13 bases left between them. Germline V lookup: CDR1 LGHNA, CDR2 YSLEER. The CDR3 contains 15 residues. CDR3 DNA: TGCGCCAGCAGCCAAGGCCAGGGCCGTGGAGAGACCCAGTACTTC. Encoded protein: CASSQGQGRGETQYF.

The CDR3 sequence: CASSLEGGQGYGNTIYF. CDR3 nucleotides: TGTGCCAGCAGCTTAGAAGGTGGCCAGGGCTATGGAAACACCATATATTTT. V gene TRBV7-8 combines with J gene TRBJ1-3; D is perhaps TRBD1 (5 bases). The CDR3 consists of 17 residues. The germline V and J ends were trimmed by 1 base and 3 bases, with 16 bases remaining between them. Germline CDR1 is SGHVS and CDR2 is FQNEAQ.

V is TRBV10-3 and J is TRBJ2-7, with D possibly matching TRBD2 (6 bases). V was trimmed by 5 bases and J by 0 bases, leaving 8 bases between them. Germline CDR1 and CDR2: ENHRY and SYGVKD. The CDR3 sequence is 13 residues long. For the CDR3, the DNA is TGTGCCATCAGTTCTAGCGACTCCTACGAGCAGTACTTC. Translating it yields CAISSSDSYEQYF.

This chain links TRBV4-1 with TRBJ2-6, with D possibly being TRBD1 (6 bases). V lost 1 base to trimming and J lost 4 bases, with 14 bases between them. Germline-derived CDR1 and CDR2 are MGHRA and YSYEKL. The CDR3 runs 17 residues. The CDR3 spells CASSQVLGAGGANVLTF. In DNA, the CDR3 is TGCGCCAGCAGCCAAGTTTTGGGGGCAGGAGGGGCCAACGTCCTGACTTTC.